The 22 T cell receptor beta chains below come from one sample, sequenced in a study of cytomegalovirus exposure and HLA in healthy donors. Produced via immunoSEQ multiplex PCR; TCRdb's table is partial and in-frame only. Of around 300,000 clones in the sample, approximately 86% were seen once. The specimen sequenced was PBMCs. These receptors were obtained from a woman aged 25 to 39 in good health and CMV-seropositive.

The chain carries TRBV6-5 and TRBJ2-7, with unresolved D. CDR1 and CDR2 (germline): MNHEY, SVGAGI. The CDR3 is 13 residues long. Trimming took 0 bases from V and 3 from J, leaving 6 bases between them. DNA of the CDR3: TGTGCCAGCAGTTACTCCCCCCTCTACGAGCAGTACTTC. This sequence encodes CASSYSPLYEQYF.

The chain recombines TRBV7-9 with TRBJ1-1; 7 nucleotides line up with TRBD1. Germline-derived CDR1 and CDR2 are SEHNR and FQNEAQ (reference sequence). This CDR3 region has 14 residues. After removal of 5 bases from V and 1 base from J, the junction contained 4 bases not matched to a gene. The DNA of the CDR3 is TGTGCCAGCAGCGGGCAGGGGGGGAACACTGAAGCTTTCTTT. Translated, it gives CASSGQGGNTEAFF.

The chain uses TRBV7-8 and TRBJ2-5; 9 bases are shared with TRBD2. J lost 4 bases, V lost 1 base, and 4 bases had no gene match. Germline-derived CDR1 and CDR2 are SGHVS and FQNEAQ. The length of the CDR3 is 15 residues. The CDR3 here is CASSLGASGIETQYF. The CDR3 nucleotides read TGTGCCAGCAGCTTAGGGGCTAGCGGGATAGAGACCCAGTACTTC.

This clone was counted once. This chain links TRBV27 with TRBJ2-5; D remains ambiguous. Germline-derived CDR1 and CDR2 are MNHEY and SMNVEV (reference sequence). With 1 base removed from V and 4 bases from J, the gap between germline ends came to 4 bases. This CDR3 comprises 12 residues. The chain's CDR3 is CASSLFGETQYF. The CDR3 DNA reads TGTGCCAGCAGTTTATTCGGAGAGACCCAGTACTTC.

The J gene is TRBJ2-1, the V gene TRBV5-8; 8 bases agree with TRBD1. The CDR3 is 16 residues long. From germline, CDR1 is SGHTS and CDR2 YDEGEE. The J segment lost 2 bases and the V segment lost 3 bases, leaving 7 bases of the junction unmatched. DNA of the CDR3: TGTGCCAGCAGCTCGACAGGGGCAGGCCCCTACAATGAGCAGTTCTTC. It codes for CASSSTGAGPYNEQFF.

The CDR3 protein is CASSLRGQAGRYTEAFF. The DNA of the CDR3 is TGTGCCAGCAGCTTAAGGGGACAGGCGGGAAGGTACACTGAAGCTTTCTTT. The genes are TRBV7-3 and TRBJ1-1; 8 nucleotides align to TRBD1. Germline assignment: CDR1 SGHTA and CDR2 FQGTGA. Trimming took 1 base from V and 3 from J; bases not matched to a gene: 10. The CDR3 loop spans 17 amino acids.

The J gene is TRBJ2-1, the V gene TRBV29-1, with 8 bases fitting TRBD2. Germline trimming cut 6 bases from V and 7 bases from J; bases unmatched to any gene: 11. The germline CDR1 and CDR2 sequences are SQVTM and ANQGSEA. The CDR3 totals 14 residues. The CDR3 DNA reads as TGCAGCGTCGGGGGGCCGGGAGGGTTTAATGAGCAGTTCTTC. This translates into CSVGGPGGFNEQFF.

V and J are TRBV25-1 and TRBJ1-5, with TRBD1 as a possible D gene (5 bases). Trimming stripped 1 base from V and 4 bases from J, with 11 bases between. Germline loops: CDR1 MGHDK, CDR2 SYGVNS. The CDR3 consists of 15 residues. This CDR3 is CASSEWSGDNQPQHF. CDR3 coding DNA: TGTGCCAGCAGTGAATGGTCGGGGGATAATCAGCCCCAGCATTTT.

V is TRBV7-2 and J is TRBJ2-7; no firm D call. The CDR3 length is 13 residues. CDR1 is SGHTA, CDR2 FQGNSA, per germline. V was pared by 1 base and J by 6 bases, with 10 bases between. This CDR3 reads CASSLGPRGEQYF. CDR3 coding DNA: TGTGCCAGCAGCTTAGGACCGCGCGGCGAGCAGTACTTC.

V usage is TRBV7-9 and J usage is TRBJ2-7, with TRBD2 matching over 12 bases. The CDR3 has 14 amino acids. Per the germline V gene, CDR1 is SEHNR and CDR2 is FQNEAQ (reference sequence). Losses at the gene ends were 5 bases for V and 2 bases for J; bases not matched to a gene: 1. CDR3 coding DNA: TGTGCCAGCAGCCCTAGCGGGAGGGCCTACGAGCAGTACTTC. It codes for CASSPSGRAYEQYF.

The chain couples TRBV5-1 to TRBJ1-1, with D uncertain. CDR1 and CDR2 from the germline V gene are SGHRS and YFSETQ. This CDR3 contains 14 residues. With 4 bases removed from V and 1 base from J, the gap between germline ends came to 11 bases. The CDR3 DNA is TGCGCCAGCAGCCCGGATTGGGGGAACACTGAAGCTTTCTTT. As protein: CASSPDWGNTEAFF.

This chain links TRBV27 with TRBJ1-1, with 10 positions matching TRBD1. This CDR3 has 15 residues. Unmatched junction bases numbered 7, after V lost 9 bases and J lost 0 bases. Per germline, CDR1 MNHEY and CDR2 SMNVEV (reference sequence). CDR3 sequence: CASLRQGAVNTEAFF. CDR3 bases: TGTGCCAGTTTAAGACAGGGGGCAGTGAACACTGAAGCTTTCTTT.

The chain recombines TRBV2 with TRBJ1-2; D unresolved. The CDR3 sequence is 13 residues long. Germline values: CDR1 SNHLY, CDR2 FYNNEI. V lost 2 bases and J 4 bases, leaving 8 bases between the germline ends. The CDR3 loop is CASSERASYGYTF. In nucleotides, the CDR3 is TGTGCCAGCAGTGAACGCGCAAGCTATGGCTACACCTTC.

The chain recombines TRBV7-9 with TRBJ2-7, with D tentatively TRBD1 (7 bases). Trimming took 7 bases from V and 3 from J, leaving 16 bases between them. The CDR3 sequence is 14 residues long. Germline assignment: CDR1 SEHNR and CDR2 FQNEAQ (reference sequence). The CDR3 DNA is TGTGCCAGCACCCCCCAGGGGGGTGTCTACGAGCAGTACTTC. Amino acid sequence: CASTPQGGVYEQYF.

The V gene is TRBV2, the J gene TRBJ1-5; 12 bases fit TRBD1. The CDR3 sequence is 18 residues long. V was pared by 4 bases and J by 1 base, with 8 bases of the junction left unmatched. Germline V CDR1 and CDR2: SNHLY, FYNNEI. In nucleotides, the CDR3 is TGTGCCAGCAGTGGACCGGGACAGGGGGCGATAAGCAATCAGCCCCAGCATTTT. Its protein product is CASSGPGQGAISNQPQHF.

V gene TRBV14 combines with J gene TRBJ2-3; D is unclear. V was trimmed by 1 base and J by 0 bases, leaving 5 bases between them. This CDR3 is 14 amino acids long. Germline values: CDR1 SGHDN, CDR2 FVKESK. The CDR3 loop reads CASSQVPSTDTQYF. For the CDR3, the DNA is TGTGCCAGCAGCCAAGTTCCTAGCACAGATACGCAGTATTTT. The entire variable domain, with the rest obtained from reference TRBV14 and TRBJ2-3, is as follows: EAGVTQFPSHSVIEKGQTVTLRCDPISGHDNLYWYRRVMGKEIKFLLHFVKESKQDESGMPNNRFLAERTGGTYSTLKVQPAELEDSGVYFCASSQVPSTDTQYFGPGTRLTVL.

The chain combines TRBV27 with TRBJ1-2; tentative D call: TRBD1 (5 bases). The CDR3 has 14 amino acids. Deletions cut 8 bases from V and 8 bases from J, with 21 bases between. Germline lookup yields CDR1 MNHEY and CDR2 SMNVEV (reference sequence). For the CDR3, the DNA is TGTGCCAGCGGCCGGGGACGGACTATGTTAGGCTACACCTTC. Protein sequence: CASGRGRTMLGYTF.

Notes on this clone: The sample holds other DNA sequences that translate to the same CDR3. This chain links TRBV6-5 with TRBJ2-1; possibly TRBD2 for D (6 bases). V was clipped by 2 bases and J by 4 bases, with 6 bases between them. CDR1 is MNHEY and CDR2 is SVGAGI in the germline V gene. CDR3 length: 13 amino acids. The CDR3 region has the DNA TGTGCCAGCAGTTACGGGACTTACAATGAGCAGTTCTTC. Its protein product is CASSYGTYNEQFF.

The J gene is TRBJ2-7, the V gene TRBV5-4, with D perhaps TRBD1 (6 bases). Germline V gene data show CDR1 as SGHNT and CDR2 as YYREEE (reference sequence). The V end lost 2 bases, the J end lost 5 bases, and 14 bases lay between the germline ends. The CDR3 loop spans 14 amino acids. This CDR3 is CASSFQQGAHEQYF. In DNA, the CDR3 is TGTGCCAGCAGCTTTCAACAGGGTGCCCACGAGCAGTACTTC.

V is TRBV2 and J is TRBJ1-3; possible D gene TRBD1, 6 bases. The CDR3 contains 16 residues. V gave up 6 bases and J gave up 0 bases, with 15 bases separating them. Germline lookup yields CDR1 SNHLY and CDR2 FYNNEI. The CDR3 coding sequence is TGTGCCAGCAGCTTCCGGGACACCAACTCTGGAAACACCATATATTTT. Encoded protein: CASSFRDTNSGNTIYF. The full variable domain, completed using reference TRBV2 and TRBJ1-3, is EPEVTQTPSHQVTQMGQEVILRCVPISNHLYFYWYRQILGQKVEFLVSFYNNEISEKSEIFDDQFSVERPDGSNFTLKIRSTKLEDSAMYFCASSFRDTNSGNTIYFGEGSWLTVV.

This chain links TRBV28 with TRBJ1-3, with D uncertain. Trimming took off 5 bases at V and 1 base at J, with 18 bases between the two ends. CDR1 and CDR2 from the germline V gene are MDHEN and SYDVKM. This CDR3 spans 17 amino acids. The CDR3 loop reads CASSPRLGFISGNTIYF. As DNA, the CDR3 is TGTGCCAGCAGTCCCCGTTTAGGCTTCATTTCTGGAAACACCATATATTTT.

This clone was picked up one time. This chain links TRBV5-1 with TRBJ2-2; D is unresolved. Germline V gene sequence: CDR1 SGHRS, CDR2 YFSETQ. Trimming stripped 3 bases from V and 5 bases from J, with 8 bases between. The CDR3 runs to 13 residues. This CDR3 reads CASSSTKTGELFF. CDR3 in DNA: TGCGCCAGCAGCTCGACCAAAACCGGGGAGCTGTTTTTT.